The entry that follows covers one T cell receptor beta chain sequence. What it recognizes is unknown. This record belongs to a study of cytomegalovirus exposure and HLA in healthy donors. General study results and limits: Earlier findings revealed that most TCR beta V segments proved productive either about 87% or about 30% of the time.

With 60 Vbeta and 13 Jbeta primers, the PCR was carried out. Measured with immunoSEQ multiplex PCR; TCRdb has only the in-frame clones, and not every one. This sample's table has about 190,000 clones. This sequence originates from a woman aged 25 to 39 in good health and CMV-seropositive. The source material was PBMCs.

The CDR3 is CASRGQMNTEAFF. The CDR3 region has the DNA TGTGCCAGCCGGGGACAGATGAACACTGAAGCTTTCTTT. The V gene is TRBV7-9, the J gene TRBJ1-1; the match to TRBD1 covers 7 bases. The ends lost 8 bases at V and 0 bases at J; junction bases unmatched: 3. The CDR3 covers 13 residues. Germline V lookup: CDR1 SEHNR, CDR2 FQNEAQ (reference sequence).